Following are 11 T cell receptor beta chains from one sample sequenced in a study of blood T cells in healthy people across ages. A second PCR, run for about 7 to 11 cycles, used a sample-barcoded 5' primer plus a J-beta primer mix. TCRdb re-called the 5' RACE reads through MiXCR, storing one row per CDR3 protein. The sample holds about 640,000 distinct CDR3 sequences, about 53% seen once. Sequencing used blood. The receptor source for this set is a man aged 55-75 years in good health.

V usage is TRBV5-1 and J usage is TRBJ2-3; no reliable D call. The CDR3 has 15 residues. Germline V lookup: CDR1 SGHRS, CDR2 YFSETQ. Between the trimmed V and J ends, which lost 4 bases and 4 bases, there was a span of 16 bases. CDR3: CASSPGPAEADTQYF. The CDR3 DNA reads TGCGCCAGCAGCCCCGGACCGGCTGAGGCAGATACGCAGTATTTT.

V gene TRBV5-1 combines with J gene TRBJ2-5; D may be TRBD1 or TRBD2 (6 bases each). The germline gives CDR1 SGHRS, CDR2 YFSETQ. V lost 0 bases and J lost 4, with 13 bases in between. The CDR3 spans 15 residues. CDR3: CASSLDPGAGETQYF. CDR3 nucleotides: TGCGCCAGCAGCTTGGATCCGGGGGCGGGAGAGACCCAGTACTTC.

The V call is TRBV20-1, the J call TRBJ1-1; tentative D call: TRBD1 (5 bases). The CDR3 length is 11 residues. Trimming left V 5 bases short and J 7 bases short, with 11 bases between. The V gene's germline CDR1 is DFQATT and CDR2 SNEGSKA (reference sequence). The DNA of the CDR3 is TGCAGTGCTGGGGGTACAAGTGAAGCTTTCTTT. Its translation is CSAGGTSEAFF.

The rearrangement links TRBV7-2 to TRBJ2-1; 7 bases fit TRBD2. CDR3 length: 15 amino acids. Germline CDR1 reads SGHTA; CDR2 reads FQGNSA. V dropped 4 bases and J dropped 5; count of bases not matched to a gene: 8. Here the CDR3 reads CASSYLVGGDNEQFF. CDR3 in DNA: TGTGCCAGCAGCTACCTTGTGGGGGGGGACAATGAGCAGTTCTTC. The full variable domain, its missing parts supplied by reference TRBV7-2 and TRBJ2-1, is GAGVSQSPSNKVTEKGKDVELRCDPISGHTALYWYRQSLGQGLEFLIYFQGNSAPDKSGLPSDRFSAERTGGSVSTLTIQRTQQEDSAVYLCASSYLVGGDNEQFFGPGTRLTVL.

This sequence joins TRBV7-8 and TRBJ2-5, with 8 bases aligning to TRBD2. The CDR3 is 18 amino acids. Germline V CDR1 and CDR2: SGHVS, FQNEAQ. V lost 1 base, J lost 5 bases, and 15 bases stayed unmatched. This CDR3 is CASSLVGLAGPADETQYF. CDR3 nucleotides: TGTGCCAGCAGCTTAGTCGGACTAGCTGGCCCGGCTGATGAGACCCAGTACTTC.

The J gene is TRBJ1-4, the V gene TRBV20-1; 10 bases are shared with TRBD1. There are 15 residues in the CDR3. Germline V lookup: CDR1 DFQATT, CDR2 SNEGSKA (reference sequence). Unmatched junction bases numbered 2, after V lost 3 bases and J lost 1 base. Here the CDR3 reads CSARGTGETNEKLFF. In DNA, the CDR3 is TGCAGTGCTAGGGGGACAGGGGAAACTAATGAAAAACTGTTTTTT.

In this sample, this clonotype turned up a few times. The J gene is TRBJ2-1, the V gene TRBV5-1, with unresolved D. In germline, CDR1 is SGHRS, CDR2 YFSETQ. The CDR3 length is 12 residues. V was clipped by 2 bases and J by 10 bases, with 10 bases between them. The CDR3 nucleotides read TGCGCCAGCAGCTTAGCTCGAAGGGAGCAGTTCTTC. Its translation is CASSLARREQFF.

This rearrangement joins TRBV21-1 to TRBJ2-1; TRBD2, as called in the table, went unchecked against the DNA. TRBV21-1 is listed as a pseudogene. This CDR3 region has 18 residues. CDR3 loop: CASSKEPGLAGDYNEQFF. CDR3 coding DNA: TGTGCCAGCAGCAAGGAACCGGGACTAGCGGGGGACTACAATGAGCAGTTCTTC.

CDR3 residues: CASRMTGLALETQYF. DNA for the CDR3: TGTGCCAGCAGGATGACGGGACTAGCGTTAGAGACCCAGTACTTC. This sequence joins TRBV27 and TRBJ2-7; 10 positions agree with TRBD2. The end of the DNA aligns better with TRBJ2-5, so the J call may be wrong. Germline-derived CDR1 and CDR2 are MNHEY and SMNVEV (reference sequence). The CDR3 length is 15 residues.

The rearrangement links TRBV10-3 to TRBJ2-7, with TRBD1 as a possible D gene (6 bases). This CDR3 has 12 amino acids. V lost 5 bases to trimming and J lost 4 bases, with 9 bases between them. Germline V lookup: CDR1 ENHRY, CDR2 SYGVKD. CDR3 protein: CAISPGAYEQYF. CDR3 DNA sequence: TGTGCCATCAGTCCAGGGGCTTACGAGCAGTACTTC.

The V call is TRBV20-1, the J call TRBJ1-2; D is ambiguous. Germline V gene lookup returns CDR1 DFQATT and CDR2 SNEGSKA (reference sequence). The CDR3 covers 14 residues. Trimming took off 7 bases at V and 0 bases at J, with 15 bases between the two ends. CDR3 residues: CSGTGMGSNYGYTF. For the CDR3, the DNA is TGCAGTGGTACGGGAATGGGATCTAACTATGGCTACACCTTC.